These 26 T cell receptor beta chains were sequenced from one sample in a study of blood T cells in healthy people across ages. For the second PCR, which ran for roughly 7 to 11 cycles, a sample-barcoded 5' primer and a J-beta primer mix were used. TCRdb reprocessed the 5' RACE reads via MiXCR and lists one record per CDR3 protein. The table lists hundreds of thousands of distinct CDR3 sequences, roughly 58% of them singletons. Specimen: blood. These receptors were obtained from a man between 60 and 75 years old in good health.

Here the CDR3 reads CSARNPVQGNEKLFF. The DNA of the CDR3 is TGCAGTGCTAGAAACCCGGTACAGGGGAATGAAAAACTGTTTTTT. The chain couples TRBV20-1 to TRBJ1-4, with 7 nucleotides matching TRBD1. The CDR3 length is 15 residues. CDR1 DFQATT and CDR2 SNEGSKA come from the germline V gene (reference sequence). The V gene end was trimmed by 2 bases and the J gene end by 5 bases; junction bases not matched to a gene: 8.

The V gene is TRBV2, the J gene TRBJ2-1; 16 positions agree with TRBD2. CDR1 SNHLY and CDR2 FYNNEI come from the germline V gene. V was pared by 7 bases and J by 9 bases, with 6 bases of the junction left unmatched. This CDR3 comprises 15 residues. The CDR3 region is CASTGLAGGLGEQFF. The CDR3, as DNA: TGTGCCAGCACGGGACTAGCGGGGGGGCTCGGTGAGCAGTTCTTC.

The rearrangement uses TRBV10-1 and TRBJ2-1; D might be TRBD1 or TRBD2, each matching 5 bases. The CDR3 consists of 10 residues. The germline V gene encodes CDR1 WNHNN and CDR2 SYGVQD (reference sequence). Deletions cut 10 bases from V and 14 bases from J, with 15 bases between. For the CDR3, the DNA is TGCGCCACCCACCGGGGCGACGAGTTCTTC. The encoded protein is CATHRGDEFF.

CDR3 sequence (DNA): TGTGCCTGCTCGGCAGGGTCGCACGAGCAGTACTTC. This gives the protein CACSAGSHEQYF. This chain links TRBV2 with TRBJ2-4; a possible D gene is TRBD1 (5 bases). The J call may be in error: the DNA end matches TRBJ2-7 better. Germline CDR1 reads SNHLY; CDR2 reads FYNNEI. The CDR3 runs 12 residues.

The CDR3 nucleotides read TGTGCCAGCAGCCAAAAATATCAGGGAGCCTACGAGCAGTACTTC. This encodes CASSQKYQGAYEQYF. The chain employs TRBV16 and TRBJ2-4; perhaps D is TRBD1 or TRBD2 (5 bases each). Judging by the DNA end, TRBJ2-7 fits better; the J call may be wrong. The CDR3 consists of 15 residues. CDR1 is KGHSY, CDR2 FQNENV, per germline.

The V call is TRBV5-1, the J call TRBJ2-5; D is unresolved. The germline V gene encodes CDR1 SGHRS and CDR2 YFSETQ. Trimming shortened V by 3 bases and J by 0 bases, and 15 bases separated the two germline ends. The CDR3 consists of 16 residues. CDR3 loop: CASSSAGPMYQETQYF. In nucleotides, the CDR3 is TGCGCCAGCAGCTCGGCCGGGCCAATGTACCAAGAGACCCAGTACTTC.

This clonotype was found a few times. This sequence joins TRBV5-6 and TRBJ2-7; TRBD1 aligns across 8 bases. Germline V CDR1 and CDR2: SGHDT, YYEEEE. The CDR3 totals 16 residues. V was pared by 3 bases and J by 0 bases, with 8 bases of the junction left unmatched. In nucleotides, the CDR3 is TGTGCCAGCAGCTCCCTGCAGGGGGCCTTCTCCTACGAGCAGTACTTC. Translating gives CASSSLQGAFSYEQYF.

A note on this clonotype: At one of its ends the junction is not consistent with the germline gene, which may arise from a read error. The chain is built from TRBV5-6 and TRBJ1-2; D is perhaps TRBD1 (5 bases). Looked up from germline, CDR1 is SGHDT and CDR2 is YYEEEE. This CDR3 spans 13 amino acids. The CDR3 sequence: CASSRQGTYGHTF. The CDR3 nucleotides read TGTGCCAGCAGCCGGCAGGGCACCTATGGCCACACCTTC.

This clonotype has just a few counts. The V call is TRBV3-1, the J call TRBJ1-2; 9 bases line up with TRBD1. From germline, CDR1 is LGHDT and CDR2 YNNKEL (reference sequence). The trim removed 6 bases at V and 7 bases at J, leaving 9 bases unmatched. The CDR3 covers 14 residues. In DNA, the CDR3 is TGTGCCAGCAGTCCCCGGGACAGGGAGTCTGGCTACACCTTC. Protein sequence: CASSPRDRESGYTF.

The CDR3 protein is CASSPLSGSSYEQYF. In DNA, the CDR3 is TGTGCCAGCTCACCTCTTAGCGGGAGCTCCTACGAGCAGTACTTC. This chain joins TRBV18 and TRBJ2-7; 9 nucleotides match TRBD2. V shed 3 bases, J shed 0 bases, and the junction held 3 bases outside the gene matches. Germline loops: CDR1 KGHSH, CDR2 LQKENI. The CDR3 runs to 15 residues.

This clonotype was counted only a few times. The chain has TRBV12-3 or TRBV12-4 and TRBJ2-5; D is unclear. V shed 1 base and J shed 1 base, with 7 bases lying between them. This CDR3 region has 14 residues. The CDR3 protein is CASSLGHAQETQYF. The CDR3 region has the DNA TGTGCCAGCAGTTTAGGGCATGCCCAAGAGACCCAGTACTTC.

This rearrangement joins TRBV11-2 to TRBJ2-3; TRBD2 aligns across 9 bases. The germline V gene has CDR1 SGHAT and CDR2 FQNNGV. The CDR3 spans 16 residues. V trimming: 2 bases; J trimming: 5 bases; junction bases outside the gene matches: 8. The CDR3 nucleotides read TGTGCCAGCAGCTTAAGGGCGGGGGGGCCGGAAGATACGCAGTATTTT. This encodes CASSLRAGGPEDTQYF.

The rearrangement uses TRBV29-1 and TRBJ2-1; 8 bases line up with TRBD2. V gave up 7 bases and J gave up 10 bases; unmatched junction bases: 9. The CDR3 runs to 12 residues. CDR1 and CDR2 (germline): SQVTM, ANQGSEA. The CDR3 sequence: CSAGTRIREQFF. In nucleotides, the CDR3 is TGCAGCGCCGGGACTAGAATCCGGGAGCAGTTCTTC.

CDR3 residues: CASSFATIDANTEAFF. CDR3 nucleotide sequence: TGCGCCAGCAGCTTCGCTACTATCGACGCGAACACTGAAGCTTTCTTT. This chain uses TRBV5-1 with TRBJ1-1; D gene unclear. Trimming removed 2 bases at V and 1 base at J, with 15 bases between. The CDR3 runs to 16 residues. Germline CDR1 reads SGHRS; CDR2 reads YFSETQ.

With regard to this clonotype: One end of the junction is discordant with germline, which a read error may explain. The gene calls are TRBV10-3 and TRBJ1-2; 7 positions agree with TRBD1. Germline-derived CDR1 and CDR2 are ENHRY and SYGVKD. The CDR3 loop spans 14 amino acids. The CDR3 DNA reads TGTGCCTTCAGTCCGGGACAGCTAAACTATGGCTACACCTTC. As protein: CAFSPGQLNYGYTF.

This clonotype has only a few counts. Germline is not matched at one junction end, which may reflect a read error. V usage is TRBV6-5 and J usage is TRBJ2-1; 8 nucleotides align to TRBD2. The germline V gene encodes CDR1 MNHEY and CDR2 SVGAGI. This CDR3 region has 15 residues. CDR3 sequence reads: CASSYSPGGQDEQFF. In nucleotides, the CDR3 is TGTGCTAGCAGTTACTCTCCGGGGGGGCAGGATGAGCAGTTCTTC.

The chain links TRBV28 to TRBJ1-6; D gene uncertain. In germline, CDR1 is MDHEN, CDR2 SYDVKM. This CDR3 comprises 11 residues. The V end was cut by 2 bases, the J end by 10 bases, with 3 bases between. The CDR3 is CASSLESPLHF. The CDR3 bases are TGTGCCAGCAGTTTAGAATCACCCCTCCACTTT.

This clonotype appeared a few times. CDR3 nucleotides: TGTGCCAGCAGCTTGGCCGGGTTCGGGCGGCGAGCCTACGAGCAGTACTTC. Amino acids: CASSLAGFGRRAYEQYF. The chain combines TRBV5-6 with TRBJ2-7; D is uncertain. Germline V gives CDR1 SGHDT, CDR2 YYEEEE. The CDR3 contains 17 residues. The V gene lost 0 bases and the J gene lost 2 bases, with 18 bases spanning the gap. Full variable domain (outside the CDR3, taken from reference TRBV5-6 and TRBJ2-7): DAGVTQSPTHLIKTRGQQVTLRCSPKSGHDTVSWYQQALGQGPQFIFQYYEEEERQRGNFPDRFSGHQFPNYSSELNVNALLLGDSALYLCASSLAGFGRRAYEQYFGPGTRLTVT.

V is TRBV29-1 and J is TRBJ2-7; D not certain. CDR1 is SQVTM, CDR2 ANQGSEA, per germline. Deletions cut 4 bases from V and 0 bases from J, with 7 bases between. The CDR3 is 12 amino acids. As DNA, the CDR3 is TGCAGCGTTGTCTCCACCTCCTACGAGCAGTACTTC. Translating it yields CSVVSTSYEQYF.

The CDR3 protein is CASKTGPIPNYGYTF. CDR3 DNA: TGCGCCAGCAAAACTGGACCGATTCCTAACTATGGCTACACCTTC. The chain carries TRBV5-1 and TRBJ1-2, with no clear D. Germline V gene data show CDR1 as SGHRS and CDR2 as YFSETQ. The CDR3 length is 15 residues. Trimming took 6 bases from V and 0 from J, leaving 15 bases between them.

This chain links TRBV5-1 with TRBJ2-5; 13 bases map to TRBD2. There are 16 residues in the CDR3. The germline CDR1 and CDR2 sequences are SGHRS and YFSETQ. The V gene end was trimmed by 4 bases and the J gene end by 4 bases; junction bases not matched to a gene: 7. The CDR3 region has the DNA TGCGCCAGCAGCCCCAGGACTAGCGGGGGCGGAGAGACCCAGTACTTC. Translated: CASSPRTSGGGETQYF. Supplemented by reference TRBV5-1 and TRBJ2-5, the full variable domain reads KAGVTQTPRYLIKTRGQQVTLSCSPISGHRSVSWYQQTPGQGLQFLFEYFSETQRNKGNFPGRFSGRQFSNSRSEMNVSTLELGDSALYLCASSPRTSGGGETQYFGPGTRLLVL.

The chain couples TRBV2 to TRBJ2-7; D ambiguous. The V and J ends lost 2 bases and 0 bases respectively, with 5 bases between them. The CDR3 is 13 residues long. Germline values: CDR1 SNHLY, CDR2 FYNNEI. The CDR3, as DNA: TGTGCCAGCAGTGAACAGACCTCCTACGAGCAGTACTTC. Encoded protein: CASSEQTSYEQYF.

This clonotype showed up just once. The rearrangement uses TRBV28 and TRBJ2-1; D is unresolved. This CDR3 region has 15 residues. V gave up 6 bases and J gave up 6 bases, with 18 bases separating them. Germline V gives CDR1 MDHEN, CDR2 SYDVKM. The CDR3 DNA is TGTGCCAGCAGCCTGGCAGTGGTTCGGGCCAATGAGCAGTTCTTC. It specifies CASSLAVVRANEQFF.

J is TRBJ2-1 and V is TRBV12-3 or TRBV12-4, with D perhaps matching TRBD1 or TRBD2 (5 bases each). The germline V and J ends were trimmed by 5 bases and 9 bases, with 17 bases remaining between them. This CDR3 is 14 amino acids long. The CDR3 DNA reads TGTGCCAGCAGTCCAGGGCCCTGGGAGACTGAGCAGTTCTTC. Translated, it gives CASSPGPWETEQFF.

The V and J genes are TRBV7-9 and TRBJ2-5, with D possibly matching TRBD2 (5 bases). V lost 8 bases to trimming and J lost 7 bases, with 14 bases between them. The V gene's germline CDR1 is SEHNR and CDR2 FQNEAQ (reference sequence). The CDR3 is 12 amino acids. The CDR3 protein is CASEGLEGTQYF. CDR3 DNA sequence: TGTGCCAGCGAAGGACTCGAAGGGACCCAGTACTTC.

The chain links TRBV7-2 to TRBJ2-3; 12 bases fit TRBD2. Germline values: CDR1 SGHTA, CDR2 FQGNSA. J was trimmed by 11 bases and V by 1 base; bases with no gene match: 4. The CDR3 has 14 residues. The CDR3 DNA follows: TGTGCCAGCAGCTTAGGACTAGCGGGGGCGGGGCAGTATTTT. Encoded protein: CASSLGLAGAGQYF.